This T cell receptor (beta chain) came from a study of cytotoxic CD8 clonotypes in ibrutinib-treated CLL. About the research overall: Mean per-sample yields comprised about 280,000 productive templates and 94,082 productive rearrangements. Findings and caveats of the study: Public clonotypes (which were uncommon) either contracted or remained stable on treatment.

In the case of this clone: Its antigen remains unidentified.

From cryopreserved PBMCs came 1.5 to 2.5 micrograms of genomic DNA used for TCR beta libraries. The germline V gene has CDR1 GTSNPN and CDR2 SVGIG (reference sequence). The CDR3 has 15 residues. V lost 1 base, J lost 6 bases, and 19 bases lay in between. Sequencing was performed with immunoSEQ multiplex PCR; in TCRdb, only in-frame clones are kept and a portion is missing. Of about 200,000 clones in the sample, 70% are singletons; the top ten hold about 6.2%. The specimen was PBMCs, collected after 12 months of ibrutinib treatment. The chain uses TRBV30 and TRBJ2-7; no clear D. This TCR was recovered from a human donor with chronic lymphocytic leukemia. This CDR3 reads CAWSGMLIWVGEQYF. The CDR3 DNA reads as TGTGCCTGGAGTGGGATGTTAATTTGGGTGGGCGAGCAGTACTTC. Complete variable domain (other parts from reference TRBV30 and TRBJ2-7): SQTIHQWPATLVQPVGSPLSLECTVEGTSNPNLYWYRQAAGRGLQLLFYSVGIGQISSEVPQNLSASRPQDRQFILSSKKLLLSDSGFYLCAWSGMLIWVGEQYFGPGTRLTVT.